The entry that follows covers one T cell receptor (beta chain) sequence. The CDR3 contains 16 residues. CDR1 SGHTA and CDR2 FQGTGA come from the germline V gene. The V segment lost 3 bases and the J segment 4 bases; nucleotides outside the gene matches: 5. The source of the sample is a study of blood T cell repertoires in COVID-19. For the study at large: Italy, Spain and the United States were the sources of the convalescent and acute COVID-19 samples.

The method was immunoSEQ multiplex PCR; TCRdb's version includes in-frame clones alone and lacks a portion of them. The sample shows about 220,000 clones, approximately 83% of them seen only once. Ages ranged from about 18 to 89 years, with residence in 24 US areas. The sequence was obtained from a woman between 50 and 59 years old who had been exposed to COVID-19. The sequencing input was PBMCs or T cells enriched from blood (not recorded which). The genes are TRBV7-3 and TRBJ2-3; TRBD2 matches 12 bases. The chain's CDR3 is CASSFSSGGASDTQYF. The CDR3 DNA reads as TGTGCCAGCAGCTTCTCTAGCGGGGGGGCCTCAGATACGCAGTATTTT. Combining the CDR3 with reference TRBV7-3 and TRBJ2-3 gives the whole variable domain GAGVSQTPSNKVTEKGKYVELRCDPISGHTALYWYRQSLGQGPEFLIYFQGTGAADDSGLPNDRFFAVRPEGSVSTLKIQRTERGDSAVYLCASSFSSGGASDTQYFGPGTRLTVL.